This T cell receptor (beta chain) appears in the sequencing data of a study of PD-L1 blockade in urothelial cancer. Overall study results and limits: Blood TCR clonality below the median before treatment was a predictor of better survival.

A note on this clone: The antigen remains undetermined.

As for time point: peripheral blood 6 weeks after treatment start. Libraries were prepared by immunoSEQ multiplex PCR; TCRdb keeps only in-frame clonotypes and omits some of them. Of roughly 110,000 clones in the sample, about 91% were seen once. The CDR3 spans 12 residues. V was cut by 2 bases and J by 4 bases, with 8 bases left in between. Looked up from germline, CDR1 is GTSNPN and CDR2 is SVGIG (reference sequence). This clonotype was obtained from a man between 60 and 75 years old with urothelial cancer. Sequenced here: PBMCs, sampled around atezolizumab (anti-PD-L1) treatment. V and J are TRBV30 and TRBJ1-2; D is uncertain. The CDR3 DNA reads as TGTGCCTGGAGTTCAGGCCTCTATGGCTACACCTTC. It codes for CAWSSGLYGYTF.